One sample yielded the 27 T cell receptor beta chains listed below, sequenced in a study of blood T cell repertoires in COVID-19 (dated by TCRdb to 2020 to 2021). Libraries were made using the immunoSEQ multiplex PCR assay. In TCRdb, the immuneACCESS table is reduced to in-frame sequences with V and J assigned. These tables do not hold every clone; where another copy was compared, an unresolved V gene accounts for under half, and the others remain unexplained. Present in this sample are about 53,000 clones, about 82% of which were seen just once. In total, the top ten clones hold 12% of the sample. The sequenced material came from peripheral blood. The receptors stem from a man between 65 and 80 years old with active COVID-19.

The rearrangement links TRBV6-6 to TRBJ1-5; a possible D gene is TRBD1 (6 bases). Germline values: CDR1 MNHNY, CDR2 SVGAGI (reference sequence). The ends were cut back, 2 bases at V and 3 bases at J, with 14 bases in the middle. The CDR3 is 16 amino acids. The CDR3 region has the DNA TGTGCCAGCAGTTACCGCTCTAGGGGGTCCAATCAGCCCCAGCATTTT. This sequence encodes CASSYRSRGSNQPQHF.

This clone has a handful of counts. The chain recombines TRBV6-4 with TRBJ2-3; TRBD1 aligns across 10 bases. CDR1 MRHNA and CDR2 SNTAGT come from the germline V gene. Unmatched junction bases numbered 1, after V lost 3 bases and J lost 1 base. The CDR3 is made up of 15 amino acids. This CDR3 is CASSETGGGTDTQYF. In DNA, the CDR3 is TGTGCCAGCAGTGAGACAGGGGGCGGCACAGATACGCAGTATTTT.

CDR3 in amino acids: CASSQTSGGAHTQYF. The CDR3 coding sequence is TGCGCCAGCAGCCAGACTAGCGGGGGGGCCCATACGCAGTATTTT. The V call is TRBV5-1, the J call TRBJ2-3; 14 nucleotides align to TRBD2. The CDR3 length is 15 residues. Germline V lookup: CDR1 SGHRS, CDR2 YFSETQ. Trimming cost V 4 bases and J 7 bases; bases outside gene matches: 5.

The chain recombines TRBV7-2 with TRBJ2-3; D possibly corresponds to TRBD2 (6 bases). In germline, CDR1 is SGHTA, CDR2 FQGNSA. This CDR3 is 14 amino acids long. V was shortened by 4 bases and J by 2 bases, with 10 bases between the two germline ends. The CDR3 nucleotides are TGTGCCAGCAGCTCGGGACTCTACACAGATACGCAGTATTTT. Protein: CASSSGLYTDTQYF. The complete variable domain, with remaining parts taken from reference TRBV7-2 and TRBJ2-3, reads GAGVSQSPSNKVTEKGKDVELRCDPISGHTALYWYRQSLGQGLEFLIYFQGNSAPDKSGLPSDRFSAERTGGSVSTLTIQRTQQEDSAVYLCASSSGLYTDTQYFGPGTRLTVL.

The J gene is TRBJ2-1, the V gene TRBV9, with TRBD2 matching 12 bases. J gave up 10 bases and V 0 bases, and 5 bases lay outside the gene matches. The CDR3 has 15 amino acids. The germline V gene encodes CDR1 SGDLS and CDR2 YYNGEE. CDR3 amino acids: CASSVASGGAGEQFF. DNA for the CDR3: TGTGCCAGCAGCGTAGCTAGCGGGGGGGCCGGAGAGCAGTTCTTC. The variable domain in full, with the rest retrieved from reference TRBV9 and TRBJ2-1, is DSGVTQTPKHLITATGQRVTLRCSPRSGDLSVYWYQQSLDQGLQFLIQYYNGEERAKGNILERFSAQQFPDLHSELNLSSLELGDSALYFCASSVASGGAGEQFFGPGTRLTVL.

V is TRBV23-1 and J is TRBJ2-1, with 7 nucleotides matching TRBD1. TRBV23-1 is an ORF; its function is uncertain. The trim removed 2 bases at V and 3 bases at J, leaving 7 bases unmatched. This CDR3 contains 16 residues. The CDR3 reads CASSQTGTAFYNEQFF. The DNA for the CDR3 is TGCGCCAGCAGTCAAACCGGGACAGCCTTCTACAATGAGCAGTTCTTC.

The rearrangement uses TRBV20-1 and TRBJ1-3; D is undetermined. The length of the CDR3 is 13 residues. In germline, CDR1 is DFQATT, CDR2 SNEGSKA (reference sequence). Trimming stripped 3 bases from V and 0 bases from J, with 6 bases between. CDR3 coding DNA: TGCAGTGCTAGTCGGAGCTCTGGAAACACCATATATTTT. The encoded protein is CSASRSSGNTIYF.

The sample holds one count of this clone. This rearrangement joins TRBV5-1 to TRBJ1-2, with TRBD1 matching over 11 bases. With V trimmed by 4 bases and J by 4 bases, 9 bases remained unmatched. CDR1 and CDR2 from the germline V gene are SGHRS and YFSETQ. The CDR3 consists of 16 residues. The CDR3 loop reads CASSVRTGGVGYGYTF. As DNA, the CDR3 is TGCGCCAGCAGCGTCCGGACAGGGGGCGTTGGCTATGGCTACACCTTC.

The CDR3 is CASSVRTGHNYGYTF. CDR3 DNA sequence: TGTGCCAGTAGTGTCCGGACAGGCCATAACTATGGCTACACCTTC. The rearrangement links TRBV19 to TRBJ1-2, with TRBD1 identical over 7 bases. Germline lookup yields CDR1 LNHDA and CDR2 SQIVND (reference sequence). CDR3 length: 15 amino acids. V lost 5 bases, J lost 1 base, and 7 bases stayed unmatched.

This clone was seen a single time. V gene TRBV19 combines with J gene TRBJ1-5; the match to TRBD1 covers 8 bases. Trimming at V came to 0 bases and at J to 7 bases, leaving 5 bases not matched to a gene. There are 15 residues in the CDR3. The germline V gene has CDR1 LNHDA and CDR2 SQIVND (reference sequence). CDR3 nucleotides: TGTGCCAGTAGTATAGACAGGGGGCAACGGCAGCCCCAGCATTTT. Encoded protein: CASSIDRGQRQPQHF.

This chain links TRBV24-1 with TRBJ1-1; D may be TRBD1 (5 bases). Trimming cost V 5 bases and J 3 bases, with 15 bases left between them. CDR3 length: 15 residues. Germline loops: CDR1 KGHDR, CDR2 SFDVKD. Here the CDR3 reads CATSAGGVRDTEAFF. CDR3 in DNA: TGTGCCACCAGTGCGGGGGGGGTACGGGACACTGAAGCTTTCTTT.

This rearrangement joins TRBV4-1 to TRBJ1-1; TRBD1 aligns across 10 bases. Germline loops: CDR1 MGHRA, CDR2 YSYEKL. The V segment lost 3 bases and the J segment 4 bases; nucleotides outside the gene matches: 17. The CDR3 is 19 residues long. The CDR3 spells CASSHPSDRGRRLGTEAFF. The CDR3 nucleotides read TGCGCCAGCAGCCATCCTTCCGACAGGGGGCGACGGTTGGGCACTGAAGCTTTCTTT.

J is TRBJ2-7 and V is TRBV3-1 (or the pseudogene TRBV3-2), with D tentatively TRBD2 (5 bases). Looked up from germline, CDR1 is LGHDT and CDR2 is YNNKEL (reference sequence). The length of the CDR3 is 11 residues. Deletions cut 5 bases from V and 7 bases from J, with 9 bases between. This CDR3 is CASSGGWEQYF. DNA for the CDR3: TGTGCCAGCAGCGGAGGCTGGGAGCAGTACTTC.

This chain connects TRBV25-1 to TRBJ1-6; tentative D call: TRBD1 (6 bases). V dropped 1 base and J dropped 7 bases, with 11 bases sitting between them. The CDR3 extends over 15 amino acids. In germline, CDR1 is MGHDK, CDR2 SYGVNS. In DNA, the CDR3 is TGTGCCAGCAGTGAATCGGCAGGGGCCAATTCACCCCTCCACTTT. Translating it yields CASSESAGANSPLHF. The whole variable domain, filled in from reference TRBV25-1 and TRBJ1-6, reads EADIYQTPRYLVIGTGKKITLECSQTMGHDKMYWYQQDPGMELHLIHYSYGVNSTEKGDLSSESTVSRIRTEHFPLTLESARPSHTSQYLCASSESAGANSPLHFGNGTRLTVT.

The chain recombines TRBV9 with TRBJ2-4; 12 nucleotides align to TRBD2. CDR1 and CDR2 (germline): SGDLS, YYNGEE. The V segment lost 0 bases and the J segment 2 bases; nucleotides outside the gene matches: 9. This CDR3 comprises 19 residues. CDR3 coding DNA: TGTGCCAGCAGCGTAGCGGCTAGCGGGGGGGCCGGAACCAAAAACATTCAGTACTTC. Translating gives CASSVAASGGAGTKNIQYF. The variable domain in full, with the rest retrieved from reference TRBV9 and TRBJ2-4, is DSGVTQTPKHLITATGQRVTLRCSPRSGDLSVYWYQQSLDQGLQFLIQYYNGEERAKGNILERFSAQQFPDLHSELNLSSLELGDSALYFCASSVAASGGAGTKNIQYFGAGTRLSVL.

The V gene is TRBV4-2, the J gene TRBJ1-2; TRBD1 is a possible D gene (5 bases). Looked up from germline, CDR1 is LGHNA and CDR2 is YNFKEQ. The CDR3 totals 15 residues. Trimming removed 4 bases at V and 5 bases at J, with 17 bases between. The CDR3 loop reads CASSLTLSGGYGYTF. CDR3 bases: TGTGCCAGCAGCCTGACACTTTCCGGGGGGTATGGCTACACCTTC.

This clone was recorded only once. The rearrangement joins TRBV7-8 to TRBJ2-7, with 8 bases that match TRBD1. The CDR3 is 13 residues long. CDR1 SGHVS and CDR2 FQNEAQ come from the germline V gene. J gave up 0 bases and V 8 bases, and 3 bases lay outside the gene matches. In nucleotides, the CDR3 is TGTGCCAGCGGGGGACAGGACTCCTACGAGCAGTACTTC. Amino acid sequence: CASGGQDSYEQYF.

The chain employs TRBV12-3 or TRBV12-4 and TRBJ1-1; maybe TRBD1 (6 bases). The CDR3 is made up of 13 amino acids. Trimming removed 6 bases from V and 9 bases from J, with 17 bases in between. CDR3 protein: CASSDGAGQKAFF. The CDR3 DNA sequence: TGTGCCAGCAGCGACGGTGCAGGACAGAAAGCTTTCTTT.

The V and J genes are TRBV24-1 and TRBJ2-3, with TRBD1 matching 9 bases. CDR3 length: 18 residues. The germline CDR1 and CDR2 sequences are KGHDR and SFDVKD. V lost 3 bases, J lost 7 bases, and 16 bases stayed unmatched. The CDR3 spells CATSDGTPGQGSGNTQYF. The CDR3 DNA follows: TGTGCCACCAGTGATGGAACCCCGGGACAGGGATCCGGCAATACGCAGTATTTT.

This clone was observed a single time. The gene calls are TRBV9 and TRBJ2-3; the match to TRBD2 covers 14 bases. In germline, CDR1 is SGDLS, CDR2 YYNGEE. The CDR3 runs to 21 residues. With V trimmed by 4 bases and J by 2 bases, 18 bases remained unmatched. The CDR3 sequence is CASSIPSPGLAGDESTDTQYF. The CDR3 nucleotides are TGTGCCAGCAGCATACCATCGCCGGGACTAGCGGGGGACGAGTCCACAGATACGCAGTATTTT.

The V and J genes are TRBV24-1 and TRBJ1-2; 9 bases match TRBD1. Germline-derived CDR1 and CDR2 are KGHDR and SFDVKD. The CDR3 length is 14 residues. Trimming cost V 4 bases and J 8 bases; bases outside gene matches: 7. The CDR3 region is CATSEDRGVGGYTF. Written as DNA, the CDR3 is TGTGCCACCAGTGAGGACAGGGGAGTAGGGGGCTACACCTTC.

The chain employs TRBV3-1 (or the pseudogene TRBV3-2) and TRBJ1-2; TRBD1 agrees at 10 bases. Germline V gives CDR1 LGHDT, CDR2 YNNKEL (reference sequence). Unmatched junction bases numbered 6, after V lost 0 bases and J lost 8 bases. The CDR3 is 15 amino acids. CDR3 sequence (DNA): TGTGCCAGCAGCCAAGATCCGACAGGGGGCGCCGGCTACACCTTC. Its protein is CASSQDPTGGAGYTF.

V is TRBV5-1 and J is TRBJ2-7, with D possibly matching TRBD1 (5 bases). The germline V gene encodes CDR1 SGHRS and CDR2 YFSETQ. This CDR3 has 12 amino acids. The germline V and J ends were trimmed by 9 bases and 7 bases, with 17 bases remaining between them. The CDR3 nucleotides read TGCGCCACCTCGAAGGGGTTTGGTGAGCAGTACTTC. Encoded protein: CATSKGFGEQYF.

The chain carries TRBV6-5 and TRBJ1-2; 7 nucleotides match TRBD1. The CDR3 covers 16 residues. The V gene's germline CDR1 is MNHEY and CDR2 SVGAGI. Trimming removed 4 bases from V and 2 bases from J; junction bases left unmatched: 10. As DNA, the CDR3 is TGTGCCAGCAGTTCCCAGGTGGGGGGACAGAACTATGGCTACACCTTC. It codes for CASSSQVGGQNYGYTF.

In its sample, this clone was seen many times. The chain combines TRBV7-2 with TRBJ1-5, with a tentative D call TRBD1 (5 bases). The CDR3 totals 15 residues. From germline, CDR1 is SGHTA and CDR2 FQGNSA. V lost 1 base and J lost 4, with 11 bases in between. CDR3 sequence (DNA): TGTGCCAGCAGCTTAGGACCGGGGGGTAATCAGCCCCAGCATTTT. Translated: CASSLGPGGNQPQHF.

The gene calls are TRBV6-4 and TRBJ2-2; D gene ambiguous. Germline assignment: CDR1 MRHNA and CDR2 SNTAGT. Trimming stripped 4 bases from V and 0 bases from J, with 6 bases between. The CDR3 has 14 amino acids. CDR3 in amino acids: CASSGQANTGELFF. The CDR3 DNA sequence: TGTGCCAGCAGTGGGCAGGCGAACACCGGGGAGCTGTTTTTT.

The chain carries TRBV2 and TRBJ2-4, with D tentatively TRBD1 (6 bases). The V end was cut by 2 bases, the J end by 6 bases, with 11 bases between. The CDR3 runs to 14 residues. Per the germline V gene, CDR1 is SNHLY and CDR2 is FYNNEI. The DNA of the CDR3 is TGTGCCAGCAGTGAACAGGGGCAGGGAAACATTCAGTACTTC. It specifies CASSEQGQGNIQYF.